This TCR beta chain emerged from a study of regulatory T cells in long-lasting Graves disease (dated by TCRdb to the early 2020s). Looking at the study overall: Antithyroid drugs had been taken for less than 3 months by newly diagnosed Graves' disease patients. This study used TCR sequencing and RNA sequencing of peripheral blood to compare persistent Graves' disease patients against newly diagnosed Graves' disease patients. The study was registered as a clinical trial and conducted in China. A total of around 35 samples underwent TCR sequencing, from 13 patients with persistent Graves' disease and about 20 patients with newly diagnosed Graves' disease.

The library relied on multiplex PCR. Sequencing instrument: Illumina HiSeq 4000. TCR beta libraries were built with iRepertoire HTBI primers and Arm-PCR amplification of CDR3 regions. Before sequencing, the PCR products went through gel purification. On the study's bioinformatics: A total of 62 TRBV and about 13 TRBJ segments were identified across samples and were used for gene usage analysis of CDR3 amino acid clonotypes. COPE and FqMerger were used to merge the filtered high-quality paired reads into contigs. BLAST was used to align contigs to IMGT TRBV, TRBD and TRBJ reference genes, with CDR3 defined following IMGT. Highly expanded clones were defined as clonotypes with a frequency above 0.1%. Shannon entropy served as the measure of repertoire diversity, while the Gini coefficient captured V-J evenness. A clonotype found in more than one individual was treated as public. TCRdb reanalyzed the raw reads on its own, using fastp at Q25 for trimming and MiXCR for clone calling, and kept in-frame beta chains. Every entry covers one CDR3 protein and lists the most common genes and DNA from its rows. These V and J calls rely on TCRdb rather than the paper's analysis. For this sample the table gives some 410,000 distinct CDR3 sequences, of which about a sixth were detected only once. The ten largest clones add up to around 11% of the sample.

What the study reported, not specific to this receptor: Persistent Graves' disease patients showed lower TCR Shannon entropy and fewer highly expanded clones than newly diagnosed patients, suggesting clonal expansion. Because the primary lesion, thyroid tissue, could not be accessed, the study looked at peripheral blood alone. Patients with persistent disease shared more public clonotypes (approximately 2,500) than newly diagnosed patients did (nearly 1,000). The small sample size was acknowledged by the authors as a limitation that may reduce accuracy. Sequencing and analysis were restricted to the TCR beta chain. Preferential use of TRBV28, TRBJ1-2 and TRBJ2-5 was observed in persistent disease, whereas TRBV20-1 and TRBJ2-1 were favored in newly diagnosed disease.

This clonotype was picked up many times. Its antigen specificity is not known. Per-nucleotide qualities are absent, and no much larger clonotype sits a single base away. The sample's time point label, decoded: newly diagnosed GD, antithyroid drugs for less than 3 months. For both TCR sequencing and RNA sequencing, RNA was extracted from PBMCs in TRIzol. Graves' disease was diagnosed according to American Thyroid Association guidelines. Patients were recruited from an endocrinology department in Xi'an, China. Each patient gave around 9 milliliters of peripheral blood, collected in an EDTA anticoagulant tube. Ficoll Paque Plus density gradient separation was used to isolate PBMCs, and no further T cell sorting was done. An Agilent 2100 Bioanalyzer and agarose gel were used to assess RNA quality, and a NanoDrop 2000 was used to measure RNA concentration. The germline V gene supplies CDR1 MNHEY and CDR2 SVGEGT. From the cysteine up to the phenylalanine, the CDR3 has a length of 20 residues. CDR3 DNA is the only sequence kept; it has 60 bases, read in frame from the first base. V gives up 0 bases and J gives up 0 bases, and the segment between their germline ends measures 21 bases.

These data also featured in a second study, about T cells in Graves' hyperthyroidism and ophthalmopathy. The second study reports: Graves' hyperthyroidism was defined as stable when no progression to ophthalmopathy occurred over 18 months of follow-up. The hyperthyroidism patients were between 18 and 65 years old and newly diagnosed, with a disease duration of less than 2 months. Patients with uncontrolled infections, other autoimmune diseases, pregnancy or lactation were excluded. Diagnoses relied on clinical symptoms, serum thyroxine and TRAb, thyroid ultrasound and orbital computed tomography. A first-round RT-PCR of the TCR CDR3 used the HTBI primer set with the Qiagen OneStep RT-PCR kit. Most expanded thyroid clonotypes (frequency above 0.001) were also found in blood, which suggests that blood repertoires may mirror thyroid immune responses. A 13 V-J signature model separated ophthalmopathy from stable hyperthyroidism, with approximately 87% sensitivity and about 81% specificity in cross-validation and 80%/75% in testing. During validation, the model predicted progression to ophthalmopathy a median of approximately six months ahead of onset, with around 70% sensitivity and 72.22% specificity. To identify TCR V-J signatures that set the groups apart, the researchers used a discovery cohort of 90 to 100 patients, made up of roughly 45 with Graves' ophthalmopathy and 55 to 65 with stable Graves' hyperthyroidism. Whether ophthalmopathy could be predicted prospectively was tested in an independent validation cohort made up of roughly 19 hyperthyroidism patients plus 17 patients who later progressed to ophthalmopathy. The roughly 100 discovery patients were randomly split 7:3 into training and test sets. The study also compared thyroid tissue and blood T-cell repertoires from 6 or 7 Graves' hyperthyroidism patients. After blood sampling, hyperthyroidism patients were treated with methimazole at a starting dose of 30 mg daily, and ophthalmopathy patients were treated with high-dose intravenous methylprednisolone. A second multiplex PCR round built the libraries, followed by size selection and purification. Paired-end sequencing of the libraries was performed with 100 bp reads on an Illumina HiSeq2000. SOAPnuke was used to process the raw data, with reads discarded if the reads contained adapters or uncalled bases, had a mean Phred below 15, or lacked an exact constant-primer or identifier match. High-quality paired reads were merged using COPE v1.2.5, and each unique nucleotide sequence was defined as a clonotype. Clonotypes were aligned to IMGT TRBV, TRBD and TRBJ reference segments using MiTCR v1.1. The analysis was restricted to V-J combinations with a frequency above 0.0001, which together covered over 99% of the repertoires. The TCS score was defined as F50 (clonal expansion) divided by E x V (chaos), with BLOSUM62-based TCRdist calculated between CDR3 peptides within each V-J. Welch's t-statistics and random forest reduced 500 to 550 V-J features to fewer than 15, which were used in a naive Bayes classifier (R e1071). Sample size was not statistically predetermined, and blinding of investigators to group allocation was not performed. The paper reports TCR Vbeta CDR3 sequencing of over 130 peripheral blood samples: fewer than 50 ophthalmopathy, some 80 hyperthyroidism and around 17 progressor patients.

The sample was peripheral blood mononuclear cells (PBMCs), taken at new diagnosis, from a patient treated with antithyroid drugs. The origin of this receptor is a woman aged 25 to 39 with Graves disease. Donor details come from another sample of the same person, matched by shared clones. The sequence links TRBV6-2 or TRBV6-3 to TRBJ1-5, with TRBD1 perhaps the D gene, on 5 matching bases. In nucleotide form, the sequence is TGTGCCAGCAGTTACTCGGCTGTACGGGGCCCTGAAAATAGCAATCAGCCCCAGCATTTT. Translated, this gives CASSYSAVRGPENSNQPQHF.